Reported below is one T cell receptor (beta chain). The data originate from a study of blood T cell repertoires in COVID-19. Across the study: Samples of COVID-19 (acute and convalescent) were obtained from the United States, Italy and Spain. PBMCs, B-cell-depleted T cells, or T cells provided the cDNA or gDNA that made up the material.

Trimming at V came to 9 bases and at J to 2 bases, leaving 6 bases not matched to a gene. CDR1 is SEHNR and CDR2 is FQNEAQ in the germline V gene (reference sequence). The CDR3 has 14 amino acids. Study processing details: Reference gene primer amplification gave estimated nucleated cell counts. Generated by immunoSEQ multiplex PCR, the TCRdb table keeps only in-frame clones and is missing some. The V and J calls and clone size come from that table; D and trimming were worked out from the DNA. In the table there are fewer than 250,000 clones, about 88% of which are singletons. The sequencing sample was made of peripheral blood. This receptor was identified in a man in his 70s with acute or convalescent COVID-19. V usage is TRBV7-9 and J usage is TRBJ1-4, with 7 nucleotides matching TRBD1. The DNA of the CDR3 is TGTGCCAGGATAAAACAGGGGACTAATGAAAAACTGTTTTTT. This sequence encodes CARIKQGTNEKLFF.